These 18 T cell receptor beta chains originate from one sample sequenced in a study of identical twins. Each CDR3 protein is one row after TCRdb ran MiXCR on the 5' RACE reads. The sample records about 1.7 million distinct CDR3 sequences, around a third being singletons. Sequencing was performed on cord blood. The receptors come from a newborn girl in good health.

Remarks on this clonotype: A read error is possible here, since a much larger clone lies one base away. The chain recombines TRBV20-1 with TRBJ2-2; D call uncertain. The CDR3 sequence is 12 residues long. The germline V gene has CDR1 DFQATT and CDR2 SNEGSKA (reference sequence). V lost 0 bases, J lost 3 bases, and 2 bases lay in between. The chain's CDR3 is CSARDHTGELFF. DNA of the CDR3: TGCAGTGCTAGAGATCACACCGGGGAGCTGTTTTTT.

This chain links TRBV28 with TRBJ2-5; TRBD2 matches at 9 bases. The DNA matches TRBJ2-7 better at its end, which makes the J call doubtful. The CDR3 is 14 residues long. CDR1 and CDR2 from the germline V gene are MDHEN and SYDVKM. DNA of the CDR3: TGTGCCAGCAGTTTATTTAGCGGGAGTTACGAGCAGTACTTC. This codes for CASSLFSGSYEQYF.

The chain has TRBV25-1 and TRBJ2-5; 9 bases agree with TRBD1. There are 18 residues in the CDR3. After removal of 3 bases from V and 3 bases from J, the junction contained 14 bases not matched to a gene. Germline CDR1 and CDR2: MGHDK and SYGVNS. Here the CDR3 DNA reads TGTGCCAGCAGTGAGTCCCATCGGACAGGGGTGGGGAAAGAGACCCAGTACTTC. Its translation is CASSESHRTGVGKETQYF.

The sample holds a few counts of this clonotype. The gene calls are TRBV20-1 and TRBJ2-7; D is perhaps TRBD1 (6 bases). Germline V lookup: CDR1 DFQATT, CDR2 SNEGSKA (reference sequence). V lost 0 bases and J lost 3, with 24 bases in between. The CDR3 consists of 18 residues. DNA for the CDR3: TGCAGTGCTAGAGATAGAGATAGCAGGTTTCAGGGGAGCTACGAGCAGTACTTC. This translates into CSARDRDSRFQGSYEQYF.

This clonotype was observed a few times. The chain joins TRBV10-3 to TRBJ1-2; D gene unclear. Trimming pared 0 bases from V and 4 bases from J, leaving 9 bases between. CDR1 and CDR2 (germline): ENHRY, SYGVKD. The CDR3 is 14 residues long. CDR3 nucleotides: TGTGCCATCAGTGAGTCGTCCGGCCTCTATGGCTACACCTTC. It codes for CAISESSGLYGYTF.

The chain is built from TRBV12-5 and TRBJ2-3, with TRBD1 matching over 7 bases. The CDR3 covers 15 residues. CDR1 is LGHNT, CDR2 FRNRAP, per germline. Unmatched junction bases numbered 5, after V lost 0 bases and J lost 5 bases. CDR3 region: CASGLVQGGIDTQYF. CDR3 nucleotide sequence: TGTGCTAGTGGTTTGGTACAAGGGGGCATAGATACGCAGTATTTT.

This clonotype was counted a few times. V is TRBV24-1 and J is TRBJ2-1, with 16 bases matching TRBD2. The CDR3 totals 19 residues. V trimming: 5 bases; J trimming: 6 bases; junction bases outside the gene matches: 12. Germline V gives CDR1 KGHDR, CDR2 SFDVKD. The chain's CDR3 is CATSGSGTSGRVRFNEQFF. DNA for the CDR3: TGTGCCACCAGTGGTTCCGGGACTAGCGGGAGGGTTCGGTTCAATGAGCAGTTCTTC.

A few counts support this clonotype. This chain links TRBV20-1 with TRBJ2-7; 9 bases match TRBD2. The CDR3 consists of 16 residues. Unmatched junction bases numbered 8, after V lost 1 base and J lost 1 base. Germline V gives CDR1 DFQATT, CDR2 SNEGSKA (reference sequence). DNA for the CDR3: TGCAGTGCTAGAGGTACGGGACTAGCTAAGTCCTACGAGCAGTACTTC. Amino acid sequence: CSARGTGLAKSYEQYF.

Comment on this clonotype: With a much larger clone just one base away, this may be a read error. The chain links TRBV5-1 to TRBJ2-5; TRBD2 agrees at 10 bases. The CDR3 is made up of 15 amino acids. Germline loops: CDR1 SGHRS, CDR2 YFSETQ. V lost 4 bases and J lost 1; bases outside the gene matches: 4. CDR3 residues: CASSRTSGCQETQYF. DNA for the CDR3: TGCGCCAGCAGCCGGACTAGCGGATGCCAAGAGACCCAGTACTTC.

The V gene is TRBV4-2, the J gene TRBJ2-5, with D possibly being TRBD1 (5 bases). The CDR3 length is 16 residues. V was pared by 0 bases and J by 11 bases, with 22 bases between. CDR1 and CDR2 (germline): LGHNA, YNFKEQ. CDR3 nucleotides: TGTGCCAGCAGCCAAGATCGCAGGGTTGGCTGGAATGAGCAGTACTTC. Its translation: CASSQDRRVGWNEQYF.

This clonotype was seen a single time. Germline and junction disagree at one end, which may indicate a read error. The chain employs TRBV2 and TRBJ2-4; TRBD2 matches 8 bases. The CDR3 loop spans 14 amino acids. Germline V gene lookup returns CDR1 SNHLY and CDR2 FYNNEI. Written as DNA, the CDR3 is TGTGCCAGCGGTGAAGCGGGAGTCAAAAACATTCAGTACTTC. Amino acids: CASGEAGVKNIQYF.

This clonotype occurred a few times. J is TRBJ1-5 and V is TRBV28; a possible D gene is TRBD1 (5 bases). Trimming removed 3 bases at V and 2 bases at J, with 14 bases between. Germline lookup yields CDR1 MDHEN and CDR2 SYDVKM. CDR3 size: 16 residues. CDR3 sequence (DNA): TGTGCCAGCAGTTTTGGGACTTCGTCGGGCAATCAGCCCCAGCATTTT. Residues: CASSFGTSSGNQPQHF.

Concerning this clonotype itself: Since a much larger clone is just one base distant, this may be a read error. V is TRBV29-1 and J is TRBJ2-5; D is unclear. The CDR3 spans 11 residues. Germline V gene lookup returns CDR1 SQVTM and CDR2 ANQGSEA. The CDR3 region has the DNA TGCAGCGTTCAGTCACAAGAGGCCCAGTACTTC. Translated: CSVQSQEAQYF.

Only a few counts were recorded for this clonotype. The chain recombines TRBV9 with TRBJ2-1; tentative D call: TRBD2 (5 bases). Germline assignment: CDR1 SGDLS and CDR2 YYNGEE. Trimming removed 0 bases at V and 10 bases at J, with 11 bases between. The CDR3 is 13 amino acids. The DNA for the CDR3 is TGTGCCAGCAGCGTAGCCGTGACGGGAGAGCAGTTCTTC. It translates to CASSVAVTGEQFF.

The chain joins TRBV28 to TRBJ1-6; TRBD1 might be the D (5 bases). Germline V gene sequence: CDR1 MDHEN, CDR2 SYDVKM. The CDR3 consists of 14 residues. The V and J ends lost 10 bases and 2 bases respectively, with 12 bases between them. For the CDR3, the DNA is TGTGCCACGACGGGGCAAACCTATAATTCACCCCTCCACTTT. Its protein is CATTGQTYNSPLHF. Full variable domain (remainder filled in from reference TRBV28 and TRBJ1-6): DVKVTQSSRYLVKRTGEKVFLECVQDMDHENMFWYRQDPGLGLRLIYFSYDVKMKEKGDIPEGYSVSREKKERFSLILESASTNQTSMYLCATTGQTYNSPLHFGNGTRLTVT.

The chain has TRBV24-1 and TRBJ1-4, with TRBD1 as a possible D gene (5 bases). The length of the CDR3 is 13 residues. Trimming shortened V by 6 bases and J by 8 bases, and 12 bases separated the two germline ends. Per germline, CDR1 KGHDR and CDR2 SFDVKD. The CDR3 nucleotides read TGTGCCACCAGTAGCAGGGTCGAGGAAAAACTGTTTTTT. It encodes CATSSRVEEKLFF.

The CDR3 region is CASSFYGPSYNEQFF. In DNA, the CDR3 is TGTGCCAGCAGCTTTTATGGGCCTTCCTACAATGAGCAGTTCTTC. The chain links TRBV7-2 to TRBJ2-1; D unresolved. Trimming left V 3 bases short and J 1 base short, with 10 bases between. The CDR3 totals 15 residues. The germline V gene encodes CDR1 SGHTA and CDR2 FQGNSA.

The chain couples TRBV7-2 to TRBJ2-7; tentative D call: TRBD2 (5 bases). The CDR3 runs 18 residues. The ends were cut back, 4 bases at V and 0 bases at J, with 22 bases in the middle. The V gene's germline CDR1 is SGHTA and CDR2 FQGNSA. The CDR3 sequence is CASSSLPPSGLSSYEQYF. The CDR3 bases are TGTGCCAGCAGCTCTCTACCGCCCTCCGGACTCAGCTCCTACGAGCAGTACTTC.